This T cell receptor (beta chain) was profiled in a study of T cells in Graves' hyperthyroidism and ophthalmopathy. General study points: Separation of ophthalmopathy from stable hyperthyroidism was achieved by a 13 V-J model. With a median lead of around 5.9 months before onset, the model predicted ophthalmopathy.

A word on this clonotype: The antigen remains undetermined.

RNA transcripts were the template for amplifying TCR beta CDR3 regions. First-round RT-PCR of the TCR CDR3 relied on the HTBI primer set. A single record per CDR3 protein comes from TCRdb applying MiXCR to the multiplex PCR reads. The data show around 560,000 distinct CDR3 sequences, with 16% seen just once and approximately 20% held by the top ten. Used for diagnoses were clinical symptoms, serum thyroxine and TRAb, thyroid ultrasound and orbital computed tomography. With 2 bases removed from V and 4 bases from J, the gap between germline ends came to 18 bases. This CDR3 contains 16 residues. Germline loops: CDR1 MGHDK, CDR2 SYGVNS.

This sequence was found in a woman aged 18-29 years with Graves' hyperthyroidism. The sample comprised blood. The chain combines TRBV25-1 with TRBJ2-7, with D tentatively TRBD1 (6 bases). The CDR3 reads CASSEGGMRTPYEQYF. CDR3 nucleotides: TGTGCCAGCAGTGAAGGGGGCATGCGTACCCCTTACGAGCAGTACTTC.